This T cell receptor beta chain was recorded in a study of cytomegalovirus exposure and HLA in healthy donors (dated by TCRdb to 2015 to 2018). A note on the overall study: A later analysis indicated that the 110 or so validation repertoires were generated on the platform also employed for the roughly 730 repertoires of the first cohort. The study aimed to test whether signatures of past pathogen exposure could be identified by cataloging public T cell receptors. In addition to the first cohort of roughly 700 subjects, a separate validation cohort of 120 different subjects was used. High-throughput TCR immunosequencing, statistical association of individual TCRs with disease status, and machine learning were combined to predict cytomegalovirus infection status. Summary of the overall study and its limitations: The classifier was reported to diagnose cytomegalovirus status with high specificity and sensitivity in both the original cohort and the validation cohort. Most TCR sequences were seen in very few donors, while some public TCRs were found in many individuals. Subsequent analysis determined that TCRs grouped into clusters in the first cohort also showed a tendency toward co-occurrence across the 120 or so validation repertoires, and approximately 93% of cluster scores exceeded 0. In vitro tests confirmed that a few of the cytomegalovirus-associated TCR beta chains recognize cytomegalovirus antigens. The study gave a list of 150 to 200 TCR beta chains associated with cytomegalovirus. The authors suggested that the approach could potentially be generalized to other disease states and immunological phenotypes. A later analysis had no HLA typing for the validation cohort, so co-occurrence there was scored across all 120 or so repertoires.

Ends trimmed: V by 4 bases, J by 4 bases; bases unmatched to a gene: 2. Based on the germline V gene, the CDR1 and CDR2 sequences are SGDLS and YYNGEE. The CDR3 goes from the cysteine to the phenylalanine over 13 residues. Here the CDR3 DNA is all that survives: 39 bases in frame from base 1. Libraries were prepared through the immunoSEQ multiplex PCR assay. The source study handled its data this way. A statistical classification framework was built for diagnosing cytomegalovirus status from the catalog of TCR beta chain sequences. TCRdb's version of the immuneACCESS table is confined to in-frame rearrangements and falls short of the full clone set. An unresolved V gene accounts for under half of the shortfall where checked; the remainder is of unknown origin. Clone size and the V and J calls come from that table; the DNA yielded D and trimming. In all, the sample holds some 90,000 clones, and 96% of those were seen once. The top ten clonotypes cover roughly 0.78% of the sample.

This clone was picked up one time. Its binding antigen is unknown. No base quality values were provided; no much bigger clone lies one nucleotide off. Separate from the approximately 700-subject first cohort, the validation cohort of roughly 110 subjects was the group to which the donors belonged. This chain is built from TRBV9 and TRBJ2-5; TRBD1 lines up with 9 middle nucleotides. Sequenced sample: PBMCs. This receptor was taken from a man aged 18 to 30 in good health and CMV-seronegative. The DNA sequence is TGTGCCAGCAGCTCGGACAGGGGAGAGACCCAGTACTTC. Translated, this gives CASSSDRGETQYF.